These T cell receptor beta chains were read from a single sample in a study of pediatric ulcerative colitis. Using immunoSEQ multiplex PCR, the repertoire was profiled, and TCRdb retains in-frame clones only, with some absent. The sample lists about 36,000 clones, less than 80% seen once, with roughly 0.7% in the top ten. Sequencing used gut tissue. The source of these receptors is a boy younger than 18 with moderate ulcerative colitis. Each CDR3 is given with its conserved first and last residue. Fields, in order: D gene, J gene, V gene, clone size, CDR3 DNA, CDR3 protein. A D gene is named only where the DNA matches it firmly. Clone size is shown for a subset of rows, as once, few, many or a class of expanded clone.

>TRBD1|TRBJ1-5|TRBV7-2|-
TGTGCCAGCAGCTTAGGCTTGGGACAGAATAGGAATCAGCCCCAGCATTTT
CASSLGLGQNRNQPQHF
>-|TRBJ1-2|TRBV5-6|-
TGTGCCAGCAGTCGCGATGTGGTCTCACAGGGCTACACCTTC
CASSRDVVSQGYTF
>TRBD2|TRBJ2-7|TRBV28|-
TGTGCCAGCAGTCTCGACGGACTAGCGGGAAACGAGCAGTACTTC
CASSLDGLAGNEQYF
>TRBD1|TRBJ1-5|TRBV6-6|once
TGTGCCAGCAGTTACTCCCTACAGGGGAGGGATCAGCCCCAGCATTTT
CASSYSLQGRDQPQHF
>-|TRBJ2-1|TRBV11-2|-
TGTGCCAGCAGCTTAGATCTACCGGGTGAGCAGTTCTTC
CASSLDLPGEQFF
>TRBD1|TRBJ1-6|TRBV28|-
TGTGCCAGCTATGATCCGGACAGGGACTACTCACCCCTCCACTTT
CASYDPDRDYSPLHF
>-|TRBJ2-2|TRBV7-9|-
TGCGCCAGCAGCCCACAACCGACCACCGGGGAGCTGTTTTTT
CASSPQPTTGELFF
>-|TRBJ1-1|TRBV15|-
TGTGCCACCAGCAAACATCGCTCCACTGAAGCTTTCTTT
CATSKHRSTEAFF
>-|TRBJ2-7|TRBV15|-
TGTGCCACCAGCAAAATACCGGACGGGACGGTGAAGTACTTC
CATSKIPDGTVKYF
>TRBD1|TRBJ2-3|TRBV5-1|once
TGCGCCAGCAGCTTTCTGGGACAGGGGGCATCAGATACGCAGTATTTT
CASSFLGQGASDTQYF
>-|TRBJ2-7|TRBV7-2|-
TGTGCCAGCAGCCTCAAGACTAGGAACGAGCAGTACTTC
CASSLKTRNEQYF
>-|TRBJ2-7|TRBV7-6|-
TGTGCCAGCAGCTTAGTTCCGGGTCCAGAAACCTACGAGCAGTACTTC
CASSLVPGPETYEQYF
>-|TRBJ2-5|TRBV29-1|-
TGCAGCGTTGTCCTTGGCCGGCGAGAGACCCAGTACTTC
CSVVLGRRETQYF
>-|TRBJ1-6|TRBV28|medium-sized
TGTGCCAGCAGATCCCAAGGAGACCTATTGAATTCACCCCTCCACTTT
CASRSQGDLLNSPLHF
>-|TRBJ1-1|TRBV5-6|-
TGTGCCAGCAGCTTCCAGGACAGAGAGAACACTGAAGCTTTCTTT
CASSFQDRENTEAFF
>-|TRBJ2-1|TRBV10-3|few
TGTGCCATCGGGAGTTACAATGAGCAGTTCTTC
CAIGSYNEQFF
>-|TRBJ1-6|TRBV5-6|-
TGTGCCAGCAGCCCCGATGGCCAGACAAGTTTTTCACCCCTCCACTTT
CASSPDGQTSFSPLHF
>-|TRBJ2-1|TRBV18|-
TGTGCCAGCTCACCACCCCGGGGAGCGGTAGGGAACAATGAGCAGTTCTTC
CASSPPRGAVGNNEQFF
>TRBD1|TRBJ1-1|TRBV10-3|once
TGTGCCATCAGGAGGGGTGGGACAGGGGGGATGAACACTGAAGCTTTCTTT
CAIRRGGTGGMNTEAFF
>-|TRBJ2-7|TRBV27|-
TGTGCCAGCAGTTTAACCGGTTACGGCGGCCGCGAGCAGTACTTC
CASSLTGYGGREQYF
>-|TRBJ2-1|TRBV5-1|-
TGCGCCAGCAGCGGCCTCAACTACAATGAGCAGTTCTTC
CASSGLNYNEQFF
>-|TRBJ2-7|TRBV5-1|-
TGCGCCAGCAGCCCCCCTAGCTCCTACGAGCAGTACTTC
CASSPPSSYEQYF
>-|TRBJ1-1|TRBV14|-
TGTGCCAGCAGCCAAGAAAGAGGCAGCTCGGCTTTCTTT
CASSQERGSSAFF
>-|TRBJ2-2|TRBV30|-
TGTGCCTGGAGTAGAACCGGGACTTTAAACACCGGGGAGCTGTTTTTT
CAWSRTGTLNTGELFF
>TRBD1|TRBJ1-2|TRBV7-2|-
TGTGCCAGCGGCCGGGACAGGAACTATGGCTACACCTTC
CASGRDRNYGYTF
>TRBD2|TRBJ2-1|TRBV4-1|-
TGCGCCAGCAGCCAAGCGATTAGCGGGAGAAATACTTACTCCTACAATGAGCAGTTCTTC
CASSQAISGRNTYSYNEQFF
>-|TRBJ2-3|TRBV30|-
TGTGCCTGGAGTGTACGGGGGTCGGGGGCTAGCACAGATACGCAGTATTTT
CAWSVRGSGASTDTQYF
>-|TRBJ2-3|TRBV7-9|once
TGTGCCAGCAGCCTAATGGGGGGGCTTACAGATACGCAGTATTTT
CASSLMGGLTDTQYF
>-|TRBJ1-5|TRBV20-1|-
TGCAGTGCTAGAGACAGGGAACGCCAGCATTTT
CSARDRERQHF
>-|TRBJ1-1|TRBV19|-
TGTGCCAGTAGCAGACAGGCTGTTCTGGGTTTCAGGGGCACTGAAGCTTTCTTT
CASSRQAVLGFRGTEAFF
>-|TRBJ2-3|TRBV4-1|few
TGCGCCAGCAGCCCCGGAGCGTTGGATACGCAGTATTTT
CASSPGALDTQYF
>TRBD1|TRBJ1-1|TRBV7-9|few
TGTGCCAGCAGCTCGGCGATACAGGGGGCGAAGACTGAAGCTTTCTTT
CASSSAIQGAKTEAFF
>TRBD2|TRBJ2-3|TRBV6-5|-
TGTGCCAGCAGTTACGGGGCGGGGGGGCATACAGATACGCAGTATTTT
CASSYGAGGHTDTQYF
>-|TRBJ1-6|TRBV5-6|-
TGTGCCAGCAGCTTACTCCAGGGTGTAGTCTATAATTCACCCCTCCACTTT
CASSLLQGVVYNSPLHF
>TRBD2|TRBJ2-3|TRBV6-5|-
TGTGCCAGCAGTTTCGAGCGGGGGCAACGAGATACGCAGTATTTT
CASSFERGQRDTQYF
>-|TRBJ1-2|TRBV7-2|-
TGTGCCAGCAGCGTATCAGAAAGAGATGGCTACACCTTC
CASSVSERDGYTF
>-|TRBJ2-1|TRBV7-8|-
TGTGCCAGCAGCCTACCCCACGCGGGGAACAATGAGCAGTTCTTC
CASSLPHAGNNEQFF
>-|TRBJ2-5|TRBV30|-
TGTGCCTGGAGTGTACGGGGATTTTCTGAAGAGACCCAGTACTTC
CAWSVRGFSEETQYF
>-|TRBJ1-5|TRBV28|-
TGTGCCAGCAGTTTTACAGGGCCGAGCAATCAGCCCCAGCATTTT
CASSFTGPSNQPQHF
>-|TRBJ2-7|TRBV7-2|-
TGTGCCAGCAGCTTGAATTATCACTCCTACGAGCAGTACTTC
CASSLNYHSYEQYF